The rows below give T cell receptor beta chains drawn from one sample of a study of T cells after yellow fever vaccination. Using its own MiXCR run on the 5' RACE reads, TCRdb lists one record per CDR3 protein. Here the sample spans about 74,000 distinct CDR3 sequences, about 6.6% being singletons. Source: CD8+ T cells sorted from PBMCs, taken 5 to 6 days after the first yellow fever vaccination. These receptors were taken from a young man who received the YFV17D yellow fever vaccine. The CDR3 runs from the conserved cysteine through the conserved F or W. A D gene is named only where the DNA matches it firmly. Not every row has a clone size; where given, it reads once, few, many or a size class.

v_call: TRBV27; d_call: -; cdr3_length: 15; j_call: TRBJ2-2; clone_size: -; cdr3_nt: TGTGCCAGCAGTTTGGCGTCCGCGAACACCGGGGAGCTGTTTTTT; cdr3_aa: CASSLASANTGELFF
v_call: TRBV6-5; d_call: -; cdr3_length: 14; j_call: TRBJ2-1; clone_size: few; cdr3_nt: TGTGCCAGCAGTTCGAGGGGTACCTACAATGAGCAGTTCTTC; cdr3_aa: CASSSRGTYNEQFF
v_call: TRBV20-1; d_call: -; cdr3_length: 13; j_call: TRBJ1-2; clone_size: many; cdr3_nt: TGCAGTGCTAGATTCGTCAGGAACTATGGCTACACCTTC; cdr3_aa: CSARFVRNYGYTF
v_call: TRBV6-2/TRBV6-3; d_call: -; cdr3_length: 15; j_call: TRBJ2-3; clone_size: many; cdr3_nt: TGTGCCAGCTCGGGACTCCTAATTGGCACAGATACGCAGTATTTT; cdr3_aa: CASSGLLIGTDTQYF
v_call: TRBV9; d_call: TRBD1; cdr3_length: 14; j_call: TRBJ1-6; clone_size: few; cdr3_nt: TGTGCCAGCAGCGACGGGACAGGGAATTCACCCCTCCACTTT; cdr3_aa: CASSDGTGNSPLHF
v_call: TRBV19; d_call: TRBD2; cdr3_length: 15; j_call: TRBJ2-1; clone_size: -; cdr3_nt: TGTGCCAGTAAGGTCGCGGGACTAGCGGATACCGAGCAGTTCTTC; cdr3_aa: CASKVAGLADTEQFF
v_call: TRBV11-2; d_call: TRBD2; cdr3_length: 11; j_call: TRBJ2-7; clone_size: few; cdr3_nt: TGTGCCAGCAGCGCAGGGACTACTTTGTACTTC; cdr3_aa: CASSAGTTLYF
v_call: TRBV10-3; d_call: TRBD1; cdr3_length: 19; j_call: TRBJ1-5; clone_size: few; cdr3_nt: TGTGCCATCAGTGAGTCGAGGGTAGGGACAGTGTATAGCAATCAGCCCCAGCATTTT; cdr3_aa: CAISESRVGTVYSNQPQHF
v_call: TRBV4-3; d_call: -; cdr3_length: 14; j_call: TRBJ2-3; clone_size: many; cdr3_nt: TGCGCCAGCAGCTCGGGACGGGAGCCAGATACGCAGTATTTT; cdr3_aa: CASSSGREPDTQYF
v_call: TRBV6-2/TRBV6-3; d_call: -; cdr3_length: 15; j_call: TRBJ2-3; clone_size: -; cdr3_nt: TGTGCCAGCAGTACACCGGGGATGAGCACAGATACGCAGTATTTT; cdr3_aa: CASSTPGMSTDTQYF
v_call: TRBV4-2; d_call: -; cdr3_length: 14; j_call: TRBJ1-2; clone_size: few; cdr3_nt: TGTGCCAGCAGCCAAGATTGGTCGGGTTCCGGCTACACCTTC; cdr3_aa: CASSQDWSGSGYTF
v_call: TRBV5-1; d_call: -; cdr3_length: 15; j_call: TRBJ2-5; clone_size: few; cdr3_nt: TGCGCCAGCAGGTTGATAGGGCAGGGACAAGAGACCCAGTACTTC; cdr3_aa: CASRLIGQGQETQYF
v_call: TRBV30; d_call: -; cdr3_length: 16; j_call: TRBJ2-5; clone_size: -; cdr3_nt: TGTGCCTGGAGTGTCCTGGACAGAAGCGGCCAAGAGACCCAGTACTTC; cdr3_aa: CAWSVLDRSGQETQYF
v_call: TRBV7-2; d_call: TRBD1; cdr3_length: 14; j_call: TRBJ1-5; clone_size: few; cdr3_nt: TGTGCCAGCAGCCCCGGACAGGGAGCTCAGCCCCAGCATTTT; cdr3_aa: CASSPGQGAQPQHF
v_call: TRBV4-1; d_call: TRBD1; cdr3_length: 15; j_call: TRBJ1-4; clone_size: few; cdr3_nt: TGCGCCAGCAGCCAAGGGGACAGTTCAAATGAAAAACTGTTTTTT; cdr3_aa: CASSQGDSSNEKLFF
v_call: TRBV9; d_call: -; cdr3_length: 14; j_call: TRBJ2-5; clone_size: few; cdr3_nt: TGTGCCAGCAGCGGTGGGGGGACTCAAGAGACCCAGTACTTC; cdr3_aa: CASSGGGTQETQYF
v_call: TRBV29-1; d_call: -; cdr3_length: 12; j_call: TRBJ2-5; clone_size: many; cdr3_nt: TGCAGCGTTTGGACATATCAAGAGACCCAGTACTTC; cdr3_aa: CSVWTYQETQYF
v_call: TRBV10-3; d_call: TRBD2; cdr3_length: 14; j_call: TRBJ2-7; clone_size: many; cdr3_nt: TGTGCCATCAGTGAAGCGGGGGGCCCCTACGAGCAGTACTTC; cdr3_aa: CAISEAGGPYEQYF
v_call: TRBV5-6; d_call: TRBD1; cdr3_length: 13; j_call: TRBJ1-1; clone_size: -; cdr3_nt: TGTGCCAGCAGCGACAGGGGGCAATCTGAAGCTTTCTTT; cdr3_aa: CASSDRGQSEAFF
v_call: TRBV12-3/TRBV12-4; d_call: -; cdr3_length: 14; j_call: TRBJ2-2; clone_size: few; cdr3_nt: TGTGCCAGCAGTCCGACAGGTCCGACCGGGGAGCTGTTTTTT; cdr3_aa: CASSPTGPTGELFF
v_call: TRBV7-8; d_call: -; cdr3_length: 15; j_call: TRBJ1-2; clone_size: few; cdr3_nt: TGTGCCAGCAGCCTCGTTGTGGGGGGCGGGAGAGGCTACACCTTC; cdr3_aa: CASSLVVGGGRGYTF
v_call: TRBV12-3/TRBV12-4; d_call: -; cdr3_length: 15; j_call: TRBJ2-7; clone_size: few; cdr3_nt: TGTGCCAGCAGTTTCGTACAGGGTGCAACCTACGAGCAGTACTTC; cdr3_aa: CASSFVQGATYEQYF
v_call: TRBV20-1; d_call: -; cdr3_length: 15; j_call: TRBJ2-3; clone_size: many; cdr3_nt: TGCAGTGCTAGACATGCGGAGAAACGCACAGATACGCAGTATTTT; cdr3_aa: CSARHAEKRTDTQYF
v_call: TRBV7-9; d_call: TRBD1; cdr3_length: 16; j_call: TRBJ2-5; clone_size: -; cdr3_nt: TGTGCCAGCAACCTACACGGGACAGGGGGACAAGAGACCCAGTACTTC; cdr3_aa: CASNLHGTGGQETQYF
v_call: TRBV4-1; d_call: TRBD1; cdr3_length: 13; j_call: TRBJ2-1; clone_size: many; cdr3_nt: TGCGCCAGCCTTGGACAGGGGTGGAATGAGCAGTTCTTC; cdr3_aa: CASLGQGWNEQFF
v_call: TRBV3-1; d_call: -; cdr3_length: 16; j_call: TRBJ2-4; clone_size: many; cdr3_nt: TGTGCCAGCAGCCAATTTTTAACGCTAGCCAAAAACATTCAGTACTTC; cdr3_aa: CASSQFLTLAKNIQYF
v_call: TRBV4-1; d_call: -; cdr3_length: 15; j_call: TRBJ2-5; clone_size: few; cdr3_nt: TGCGCCAGCAGCCAGAGTACCGGGACTGCGGAGACCCAGTACTTC; cdr3_aa: CASSQSTGTAETQYF
v_call: TRBV3-1; d_call: TRBD2; cdr3_length: 16; j_call: TRBJ2-3; clone_size: few; cdr3_nt: TGTGCCAGCAGCCCCCTAGCGGGGGAGAGCACAGATACGCAGTATTTT; cdr3_aa: CASSPLAGESTDTQYF
v_call: TRBV5-4; d_call: -; cdr3_length: 11; j_call: TRBJ2-1; clone_size: -; cdr3_nt: TGTGCCAGCAGCCTACCCCCGGAGCAGTTCTTC; cdr3_aa: CASSLPPEQFF
v_call: TRBV4-1; d_call: -; cdr3_length: 14; j_call: TRBJ1-4; clone_size: few; cdr3_nt: TGCGCCAGCAGCGAACGGGGTGTGAGTGAAAAACTGTTTTTT; cdr3_aa: CASSERGVSEKLFF
v_call: TRBV4-1; d_call: -; cdr3_length: 16; j_call: TRBJ1-4; clone_size: -; cdr3_nt: TGCGCCAGCAGCCAATCTATGGCACAGAGGACTGAAAAACTGTTTTTT; cdr3_aa: CASSQSMAQRTEKLFF
v_call: TRBV7-9; d_call: -; cdr3_length: 13; j_call: TRBJ2-1; clone_size: few; cdr3_nt: TGTGCCAGCAGCTTAGGGGCCCACAATGAGCAGTTCTTC; cdr3_aa: CASSLGAHNEQFF
v_call: TRBV12-5; d_call: TRBD1; cdr3_length: 16; j_call: TRBJ1-2; clone_size: -; cdr3_nt: TGTGCTAGTGGTTTGGGATCGACAGGGTTCGTATCTGGCTACACCTTC; cdr3_aa: CASGLGSTGFVSGYTF
v_call: TRBV11-2; d_call: -; cdr3_length: 16; j_call: TRBJ2-4; clone_size: few; cdr3_nt: TGTGCCAGCAGCTTAGGAGCCAGCCAGACCAAAAACATTCAGTACTTC; cdr3_aa: CASSLGASQTKNIQYF
v_call: TRBV7-2; d_call: -; cdr3_length: 11; j_call: TRBJ2-1; clone_size: many; cdr3_nt: TGTGCCAGCAGCGGGAGCAATGAGCAGTTCTTC; cdr3_aa: CASSGSNEQFF
v_call: TRBV4-2; d_call: -; cdr3_length: 18; j_call: TRBJ2-1; clone_size: many; cdr3_nt: TGTGCCAGCAGCCTCTCCGGGGACACATCGAGCTCCTACAATGAGCAGTTCTTC; cdr3_aa: CASSLSGDTSSSYNEQFF
v_call: TRBV7-9; d_call: TRBD2; cdr3_length: 15; j_call: TRBJ2-3; clone_size: -; cdr3_nt: TGTGCCAGCAGCTTGGTCGCGGGGGTCTATGATACGGAGTATTTT; cdr3_aa: CASSLVAGVYDTEYF
v_call: TRBV28; d_call: TRBD2; cdr3_length: 14; j_call: TRBJ2-2; clone_size: -; cdr3_nt: TGTGCCACCCACAGCGGGGGTCGGACCGGGGAGCTGTTTTTT; cdr3_aa: CATHSGGRTGELFF
v_call: TRBV6-5; d_call: TRBD2; cdr3_length: 16; j_call: TRBJ2-5; clone_size: -; cdr3_nt: TGTGCCAGCAGTTACCTTAGCGGGGGGTGGTTAGAGACCCAGTACTTC; cdr3_aa: CASSYLSGGWLETQYF
v_call: TRBV19; d_call: -; cdr3_length: 14; j_call: TRBJ2-1; clone_size: few; cdr3_nt: TGTGCCAGTAGTCGGACTACCCCCTACAATGAGCAGTTCTTC; cdr3_aa: CASSRTTPYNEQFF
v_call: TRBV7-2; d_call: -; cdr3_length: 17; j_call: TRBJ2-7; clone_size: few; cdr3_nt: TGTGCCAGCAGCCCCCCCGCATTGGACAGAAATAACTACGAGCAGTACTTC; cdr3_aa: CASSPPALDRNNYEQYF
v_call: TRBV27; d_call: -; cdr3_length: 18; j_call: TRBJ2-6; clone_size: many; cdr3_nt: TGTGCCAGCAGATCCACCTCGAGTTGGCGCTCTGGGGCCAACGTCCTGACTTTC; cdr3_aa: CASRSTSSWRSGANVLTF
v_call: TRBV29-1; d_call: TRBD1; cdr3_length: 13; j_call: TRBJ1-2; clone_size: many; cdr3_nt: TGCAGCGTTGTAACAGGGGGCGTCTATGGCTACACCTTC; cdr3_aa: CSVVTGGVYGYTF
v_call: TRBV6-2/TRBV6-3; d_call: -; cdr3_length: 13; j_call: TRBJ2-7; clone_size: few; cdr3_nt: TGTGCCAGCACTCAGGGTGACTCCTACGAGCAGTACTTC; cdr3_aa: CASTQGDSYEQYF
v_call: TRBV18; d_call: -; cdr3_length: 14; j_call: TRBJ2-7; clone_size: many; cdr3_nt: TGTGCCAGCTCACCACCGGGAATAGGCTACGAGCAGTACTTC; cdr3_aa: CASSPPGIGYEQYF
v_call: TRBV4-2; d_call: TRBD2; cdr3_length: 16; j_call: TRBJ2-3; clone_size: many; cdr3_nt: TGTGCCAGCAGCCAAGATCTAGCGGGGGGCACAGATACGCAGTATTTT; cdr3_aa: CASSQDLAGGTDTQYF
v_call: TRBV12-3/TRBV12-4; d_call: TRBD1; cdr3_length: 15; j_call: TRBJ1-1; clone_size: few; cdr3_nt: TGTGCCAGCACCTGGGGACAGGCGGTGGGCACTGAAGCTTTCTTT; cdr3_aa: CASTWGQAVGTEAFF
v_call: TRBV9; d_call: -; cdr3_length: 16; j_call: TRBJ2-1; clone_size: many; cdr3_nt: TGTGCCAGCAGCGTAAATGCGGGGAGCTCCTACAATGAGCAGTTCTTC; cdr3_aa: CASSVNAGSSYNEQFF
v_call: TRBV4-1; d_call: -; cdr3_length: 16; j_call: TRBJ1-2; clone_size: many; cdr3_nt: TGCGCCAGCAGCCCTGGGACGGCAACCTCCCTCTATGGCTACACCTTC; cdr3_aa: CASSPGTATSLYGYTF
v_call: TRBV7-9; d_call: -; cdr3_length: 14; j_call: TRBJ2-7; clone_size: many; cdr3_nt: TGTGCCAGCAGCCCTAGTGTGGGTCCCGGCGAGCAGTACTTC; cdr3_aa: CASSPSVGPGEQYF
v_call: TRBV6-6; d_call: -; cdr3_length: 12; j_call: TRBJ2-1; clone_size: many; cdr3_nt: TGTGCCAGCAGCTTATATAACAATGAGCAGTTCTTC; cdr3_aa: CASSLYNNEQFF
v_call: TRBV29-1; d_call: -; cdr3_length: 16; j_call: TRBJ2-6; clone_size: -; cdr3_nt: TGCAGCGTTGAATTGGACCAGCACTCTGGGGCCAACGTCCTGACTTTC; cdr3_aa: CSVELDQHSGANVLTF
v_call: TRBV4-1; d_call: -; cdr3_length: 17; j_call: TRBJ2-2; clone_size: -; cdr3_nt: TGCGCCAGCAGCCAAGATCGGGGGGCGCTTAGGCTCGGGGAGCTGTTTTTT; cdr3_aa: CASSQDRGALRLGELFF